This T cell receptor beta chain originates from a study of blood T cell repertoires in COVID-19. The CDR3 consists of 17 residues. The V end lost 2 bases, the J end lost 3 bases, and 16 bases lay between the germline ends. Per germline, CDR1 LNHDA and CDR2 SQIVND (reference sequence). Authors' analysis steps: Researchers report that nucleated cell counts were estimated from reference gene primer amplification. Clones were sequenced by immunoSEQ multiplex PCR, and TCRdb holds only the in-frame ones, with some missing. That table supplies the V and J calls and clone size; D and trimming were determined from the DNA. The data hold around 200,000 clones, with around nine tenths observed a single time.

Specimen: peripheral blood. The V and J genes are TRBV19 and TRBJ2-2; D gene unclear. The sequence derives from a man aged 18 to 29 with active or convalescent COVID-19. The CDR3 coding sequence is TGTGCCAGTAGTATACCGGTGGTGGAGCTAGACACCGGGGAGCTGTTTTTT. Protein product: CASSIPVVELDTGELFF.